This TCR beta chain was identified in a study of long-term antiretroviral therapy in people with HIV (dated by TCRdb to between 2020 and 2023). With regard to the full study: The earliest samples were collected about a decade before the 2015 WHO recommendation for immediate ART, when ART was typically delayed until CD4 counts fell. No cross-contamination during QIAcube processing was shown when test extractions of a monoclonal T-cell line were performed alongside about 30 polyclonal samples. A retrospective serial study tested whether ART initiation and durable HIV suppression were associated with changes in peripheral blood TRB repertoire composition and diversity. The cohort contributed about 190 cryopreserved PBMC samples from about 31 adults with confirmed HIV infection, collected serially over a mean of approximately 6 years (range 1-12). Of the approximately 30 participants with HIV, roughly 10 were female.

The paper as a whole reports these results and caveats: Since PBMC availability was limited, sequencing covered only the TCR beta chain, with no alpha chain pairing. Expanded TRB clones identified before ART initiation dominated the repertoire at all time points, although this dominance fluctuated and declined in many PLHIV after ART. Because pre-ART samples had limited cell numbers, profiling was done on unsorted PBMC rather than on sorted CD4+ and CD8+ T cells. Narrower CDR3 length ranges were observed in HIV repertoires than in controls, and an antigen-experienced repertoire with only a slight naive shift after ART was suggested by the network structure. Samples dated from 2004 to 2017, and the ART regimens used may be less effective than current ones. Starting ART was linked to a significant rise in TRB diversity, yet even after long-term ART the diversity remained significantly lower than in transplant donor controls. Inferences about post-ART repertoire changes are limited because no data were available on ART adherence, viral resistance or therapy changes.

Regarding this clone: The antigen this receptor binds is unknown. Qualities for individual bases were not recorded, and no much larger clone is one base off.

Inclusion was restricted to participants for whom at least one PBMC sample before ART initiation and at least two post-ART samples were available. Every participant with HIV received treatment in the United States of America. Before DNA extraction, cryopreserved samples of roughly 0.95-10 million PBMC were thawed and washed. At the time of the earliest PBMC sample, participants with HIV were aged between roughly 20 and 55 years. Each participant contributed PBMC samples from 1-4 timepoints before ART initiation and 2-8 timepoints after ART initiation, with a median of 7 samples. For every participant, serial HIV viral load, CD4+ T-cell count, ART history and demographic data were obtained. A Qiagen kit on a QIAcube was used to extract genomic DNA from unsorted PBMC, with samples processed in batches of 12. From cysteine to phenylalanine, the CDR3 is 14 amino acids long. The retained sequence is limited to the CDR3, 42 bases, with the frame set at the first base. As encoded in the germline V gene, CDR1 is SQVTM while CDR2 is ANQGSEA. Trimmed from V: 3 bases; trimmed from J: 3 bases; junction bases lacking a gene match: 4.

The immunoSEQ hsTCRB v3.0 assay was used at survey level resolution to sequence the TRB variable region. TRB sequencing targeted a depth of about 40,000-55,000 T-cell genomes per sample. An Illumina MiSeq with a v3 150-cycle kit was used to sequence the pooled TRB libraries. As for the authors' bioinformatics: Analysis of repertoires was carried out in R inside a reproducible Nextflow workflow spanning QC, data transformation and analysis. LymphoSeq2, an R package for exploring AIRR-Seq data, was used to implement the custom analyses. A handful of samples that produced fewer than 5000 total TRB sequences were removed, so approximately 190 HIV repertoires were analyzed. Of the approximately 190 retained HIV repertoires, almost 60 were collected before and approximately 130 after ART initiation. Repertoires were downsampled to 5000 TRB nucleotide sequences, and summary statistics were averaged over 100 downsampling iterations. Only TRB sequences with CDR3 regions of at least seven amino acids were retained for analysis. Diversity was measured with a Shannon entropy-derived clonality score and the Gini coefficient. In the repertoire networks, any two of the top 5000 CDR3 amino acid sequences were connected whenever the two sequences differed by an edit distance of one. For TRB CDR3 amino acid sequences, antigen specificity groups and MHC restriction were predicted with GLIPH2. To flag known associations with CMV, EBV, HIV or tissue antigens, CDR3 amino acid sequences were compared against VDJdb and McPAS-TCR. Pre-ART, post-ART and control groups were compared with Wilcoxon signed-rank tests and Holm-Bonferroni correction. This immuneACCESS table, as held by TCRdb, lists in-frame sequences with V and J called but not all clones. Of the missing ones, under half trace to an unresolved V gene in checked studies; the others have no known cause. V and J calls and clone size are as listed in that table; D and trimming were resolved from the DNA. This sample has over 10,000 clones in its table, and about 74% of those were observed once. Approximately 20% of the sample lies in the top ten.

Rearrangement joined TRBV29-1 to TRBJ2-5; 10 junctional bases match TRBD2. This material consisted of unsorted PBMCs, taken 0.5 years before starting antiretroviral therapy. The clonotype comes from a woman aged 40 to 55 with HIV. The CDR3 protein: CSVDKAGGKETQYF. The DNA sequence is as follows: TGCAGCGTTGACAAAGCGGGGGGGAAAGAGACCCAGTACTTC.